This TCR beta chain stems from a study of blood T cell repertoires in COVID-19. Study summary: The United States, Italy and Spain were the sources of the acute and convalescent COVID-19 samples. PBMCs, B-cell-depleted T cells, or T cells were the source of the cDNA or gDNA that made up the material.

Per the study methods: Counts of nucleated cells, estimated from reference gene primer amplification, were obtained. Repertoires were generated with immunoSEQ multiplex PCR, while TCRdb's copy carries only in-frame clones and drops some. The D gene and trimming were derived from the DNA, and the V and J assignments and clone size from that table. Seen here are around 250,000 clones, more than 70% observed once, and the top ten hold 5.7%. V was pared by 5 bases and J by 0 bases, with 17 bases between. Germline lookup yields CDR1 MDHEN and CDR2 SYDVKM. The CDR3 loop spans 16 amino acids. The sequence derives from a man aged 80 or over with acute or convalescent COVID-19. Specimen: peripheral blood. The rearrangement uses TRBV28 and TRBJ2-7, with D perhaps TRBD1 (6 bases). Here the CDR3 reads CASSRRSQDSSYEQYF. The CDR3 DNA reads TGTGCCAGCAGTCGCCGGTCTCAGGACAGCTCCTACGAGCAGTACTTC.